This T cell receptor beta chain was found in a study of OX40 agonist ivuxolimab in advanced cancers. In the study overall: Three individuals attained partial responses, comprising one hepatocellular carcinoma case and two cutaneous melanoma cases.

Remarks on this clone: What it binds is not known.

The data were produced by immunoSEQ multiplex PCR, yet TCRdb's version contains in-frame clones alone and is incomplete. In the table there are 50,000 to 75,000 clones, 85% to 90% of which are singletons. The germline gives CDR1 MDHEN, CDR2 SYDVKM. V was shortened by 6 bases and J by 4 bases, with 9 bases between the two germline ends. The CDR3 loop spans 12 amino acids. General study results and limits: Undetermined was the antigen specificity of the expanded peripheral T cells.

The clonotype comes from an adult with an advanced solid tumor such as melanoma, head and neck, liver or kidney cancer. The sequencing here drew on CD4+ or CD8+ T cells sorted from blood, taken in a trial of the OX40 agonist ivuxolimab. V usage is TRBV28 and J usage is TRBJ1-2; D gene ambiguous. The chain's CDR3 is CASRVTGYGYTF. For the CDR3, the DNA is TGTGCCAGCAGGGTGACGGGCTATGGCTACACCTTC.